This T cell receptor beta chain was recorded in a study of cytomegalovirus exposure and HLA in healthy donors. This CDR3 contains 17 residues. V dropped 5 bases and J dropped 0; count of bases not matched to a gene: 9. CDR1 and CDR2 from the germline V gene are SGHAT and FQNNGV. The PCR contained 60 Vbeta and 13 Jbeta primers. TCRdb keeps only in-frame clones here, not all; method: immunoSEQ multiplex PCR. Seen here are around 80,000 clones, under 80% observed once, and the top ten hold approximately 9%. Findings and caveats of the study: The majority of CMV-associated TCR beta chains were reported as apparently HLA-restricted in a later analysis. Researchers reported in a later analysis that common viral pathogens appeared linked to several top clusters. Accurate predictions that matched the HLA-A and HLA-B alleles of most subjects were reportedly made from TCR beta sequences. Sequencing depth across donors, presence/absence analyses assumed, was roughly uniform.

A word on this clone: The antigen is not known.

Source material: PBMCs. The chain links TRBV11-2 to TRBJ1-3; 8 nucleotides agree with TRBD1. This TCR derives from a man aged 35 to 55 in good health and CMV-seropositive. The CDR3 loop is CASSPRDRRNSGNTIYF. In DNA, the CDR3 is TGTGCCAGCAGCCCTAGGGACAGGCGCAACTCTGGAAACACCATATATTTT.